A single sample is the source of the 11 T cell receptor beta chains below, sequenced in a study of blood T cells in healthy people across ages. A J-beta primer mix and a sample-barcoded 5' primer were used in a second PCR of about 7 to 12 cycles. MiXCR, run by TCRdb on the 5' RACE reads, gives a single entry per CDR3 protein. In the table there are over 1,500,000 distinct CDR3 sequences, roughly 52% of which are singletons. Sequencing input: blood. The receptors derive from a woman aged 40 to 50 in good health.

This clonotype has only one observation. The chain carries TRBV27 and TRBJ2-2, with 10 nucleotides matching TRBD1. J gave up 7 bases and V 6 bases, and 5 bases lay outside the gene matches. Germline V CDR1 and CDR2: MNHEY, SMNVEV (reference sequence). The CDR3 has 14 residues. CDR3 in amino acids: CASSQGQGLGELFF. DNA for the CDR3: TGTGCCAGCAGCCAGGGACAGGGGCTCGGGGAGCTGTTTTTT.

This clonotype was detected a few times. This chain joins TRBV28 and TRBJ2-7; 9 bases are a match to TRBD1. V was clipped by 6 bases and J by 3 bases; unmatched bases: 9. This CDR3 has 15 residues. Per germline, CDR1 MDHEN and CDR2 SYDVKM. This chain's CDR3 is CASRGPGTGIYEQYF. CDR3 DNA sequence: TGTGCCAGCAGGGGGCCCGGGACAGGGATCTACGAGCAGTACTTC.

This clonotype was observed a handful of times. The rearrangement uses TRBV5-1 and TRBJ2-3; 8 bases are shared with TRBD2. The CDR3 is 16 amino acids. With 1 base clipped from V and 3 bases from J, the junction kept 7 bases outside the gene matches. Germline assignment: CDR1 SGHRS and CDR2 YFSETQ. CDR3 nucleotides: TGCGCCAGCAGCTTGACGACGGGGGGGCAAACAGATACGCAGTATTTT. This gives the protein CASSLTTGGQTDTQYF.

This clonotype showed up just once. CDR3 sequence (DNA): TGTGCCGTCGGGGACCTAAGGGCCCCCACAGGCCTTAACTATGGCTACACCTTC. This gives the protein CAVGDLRAPTGLNYGYTF. The rearrangement links TRBV6-2 or TRBV6-3 to TRBJ1-2; D perhaps matches TRBD1 (5 bases). The ends were cut back, 11 bases at V and 1 base at J, with 29 bases in the middle. Germline assignment: CDR1 MNHEY and CDR2 SVGEGT. The CDR3 length is 18 residues.

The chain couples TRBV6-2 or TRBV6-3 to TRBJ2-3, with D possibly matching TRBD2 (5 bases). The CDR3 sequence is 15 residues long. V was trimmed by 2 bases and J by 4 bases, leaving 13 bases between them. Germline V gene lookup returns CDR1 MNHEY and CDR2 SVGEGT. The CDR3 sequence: CASSYLRRPADTQYF. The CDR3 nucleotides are TGTGCCAGCAGTTACCTGCGGAGGCCGGCAGATACGCAGTATTTT.

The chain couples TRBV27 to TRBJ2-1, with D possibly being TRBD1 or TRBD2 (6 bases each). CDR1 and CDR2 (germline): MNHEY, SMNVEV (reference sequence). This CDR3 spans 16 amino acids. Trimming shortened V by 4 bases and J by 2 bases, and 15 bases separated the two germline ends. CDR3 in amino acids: CASSSGAAGAYNEQFF. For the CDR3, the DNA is TGTGCCAGCAGTTCGGGGGCTGCTGGGGCCTACAATGAGCAGTTCTTC.

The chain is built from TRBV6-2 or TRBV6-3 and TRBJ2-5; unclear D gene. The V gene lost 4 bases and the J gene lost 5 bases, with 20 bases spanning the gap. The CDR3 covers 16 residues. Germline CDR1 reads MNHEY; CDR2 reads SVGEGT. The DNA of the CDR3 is TGTGCCAGCAGTTCTCCTCGACACGGAAGACGGGAGACCCAGTACTTC. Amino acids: CASSSPRHGRRETQYF.

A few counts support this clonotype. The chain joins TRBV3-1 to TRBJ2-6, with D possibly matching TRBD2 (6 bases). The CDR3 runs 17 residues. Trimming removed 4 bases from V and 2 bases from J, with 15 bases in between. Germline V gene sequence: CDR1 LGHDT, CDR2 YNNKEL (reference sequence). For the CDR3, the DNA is TGTGCCAGCAGCCCCTTTGCGGGGAAAACTGGGGCCAACGTCCTGACTTTC. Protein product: CASSPFAGKTGANVLTF.

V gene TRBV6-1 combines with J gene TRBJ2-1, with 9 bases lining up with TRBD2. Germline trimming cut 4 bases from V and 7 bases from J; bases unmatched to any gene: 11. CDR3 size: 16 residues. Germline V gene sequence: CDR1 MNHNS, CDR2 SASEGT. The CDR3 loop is CASSGSSGVLRNEQFF. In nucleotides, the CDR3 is TGTGCCAGCAGTGGGTCTAGCGGGGTCCTTAGGAATGAGCAGTTCTTC.

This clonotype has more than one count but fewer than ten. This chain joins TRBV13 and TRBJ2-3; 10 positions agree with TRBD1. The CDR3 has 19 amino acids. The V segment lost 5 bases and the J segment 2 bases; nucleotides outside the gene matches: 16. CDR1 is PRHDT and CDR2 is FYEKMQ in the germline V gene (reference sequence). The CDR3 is CASSATPGTGVSSTDTQYF. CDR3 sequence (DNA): TGTGCCAGCAGCGCCACCCCCGGGACAGGGGTCAGTTCCACAGATACGCAGTATTTT.

The CDR3 here is CATADPGGATYNEQFF. The CDR3, as DNA: TGTGCCACCGCTGATCCGGGGGGGGCAACGTACAATGAGCAGTTCTTC. The chain carries TRBV15 and TRBJ2-1; 8 nucleotides match TRBD2. Germline CDR1 reads LNHNV; CDR2 reads YYDKDF (reference sequence). The CDR3 loop spans 16 amino acids. V was clipped by 8 bases and J by 4 bases; unmatched bases: 13.